This T cell receptor beta chain was sequenced for a study of blood T cell repertoires in COVID-19. About the study: Collection of acute and convalescent COVID-19 samples took place in the United States, Italy and Spain.

The CDR3 covers 16 residues. The germline V gene encodes CDR1 MDHEN and CDR2 SYDVKM. Trimming pared 1 base from V and 3 bases from J, leaving 10 bases between. Authors' processing steps: The assay estimated nucleated cells by amplifying reference gene primers. Sequenced by immunoSEQ multiplex PCR; TCRdb stores in-frame clones only, minus some. The V and J calls and clone size come from that table; D and trimming were worked out from the DNA. The profile shows over 200,000 clones, roughly 90% of them singletons. This chain joins TRBV28 and TRBJ2-6; D is unclear. The sample was peripheral blood. The sequence derives from a man in his sixties who had recovered from COVID-19. CDR3 bases: TGTGCCAGCAGTTTATATGGTCAGTTTGGGGCCAACGTCCTGACTTTC. Encoded protein: CASSLYGQFGANVLTF.